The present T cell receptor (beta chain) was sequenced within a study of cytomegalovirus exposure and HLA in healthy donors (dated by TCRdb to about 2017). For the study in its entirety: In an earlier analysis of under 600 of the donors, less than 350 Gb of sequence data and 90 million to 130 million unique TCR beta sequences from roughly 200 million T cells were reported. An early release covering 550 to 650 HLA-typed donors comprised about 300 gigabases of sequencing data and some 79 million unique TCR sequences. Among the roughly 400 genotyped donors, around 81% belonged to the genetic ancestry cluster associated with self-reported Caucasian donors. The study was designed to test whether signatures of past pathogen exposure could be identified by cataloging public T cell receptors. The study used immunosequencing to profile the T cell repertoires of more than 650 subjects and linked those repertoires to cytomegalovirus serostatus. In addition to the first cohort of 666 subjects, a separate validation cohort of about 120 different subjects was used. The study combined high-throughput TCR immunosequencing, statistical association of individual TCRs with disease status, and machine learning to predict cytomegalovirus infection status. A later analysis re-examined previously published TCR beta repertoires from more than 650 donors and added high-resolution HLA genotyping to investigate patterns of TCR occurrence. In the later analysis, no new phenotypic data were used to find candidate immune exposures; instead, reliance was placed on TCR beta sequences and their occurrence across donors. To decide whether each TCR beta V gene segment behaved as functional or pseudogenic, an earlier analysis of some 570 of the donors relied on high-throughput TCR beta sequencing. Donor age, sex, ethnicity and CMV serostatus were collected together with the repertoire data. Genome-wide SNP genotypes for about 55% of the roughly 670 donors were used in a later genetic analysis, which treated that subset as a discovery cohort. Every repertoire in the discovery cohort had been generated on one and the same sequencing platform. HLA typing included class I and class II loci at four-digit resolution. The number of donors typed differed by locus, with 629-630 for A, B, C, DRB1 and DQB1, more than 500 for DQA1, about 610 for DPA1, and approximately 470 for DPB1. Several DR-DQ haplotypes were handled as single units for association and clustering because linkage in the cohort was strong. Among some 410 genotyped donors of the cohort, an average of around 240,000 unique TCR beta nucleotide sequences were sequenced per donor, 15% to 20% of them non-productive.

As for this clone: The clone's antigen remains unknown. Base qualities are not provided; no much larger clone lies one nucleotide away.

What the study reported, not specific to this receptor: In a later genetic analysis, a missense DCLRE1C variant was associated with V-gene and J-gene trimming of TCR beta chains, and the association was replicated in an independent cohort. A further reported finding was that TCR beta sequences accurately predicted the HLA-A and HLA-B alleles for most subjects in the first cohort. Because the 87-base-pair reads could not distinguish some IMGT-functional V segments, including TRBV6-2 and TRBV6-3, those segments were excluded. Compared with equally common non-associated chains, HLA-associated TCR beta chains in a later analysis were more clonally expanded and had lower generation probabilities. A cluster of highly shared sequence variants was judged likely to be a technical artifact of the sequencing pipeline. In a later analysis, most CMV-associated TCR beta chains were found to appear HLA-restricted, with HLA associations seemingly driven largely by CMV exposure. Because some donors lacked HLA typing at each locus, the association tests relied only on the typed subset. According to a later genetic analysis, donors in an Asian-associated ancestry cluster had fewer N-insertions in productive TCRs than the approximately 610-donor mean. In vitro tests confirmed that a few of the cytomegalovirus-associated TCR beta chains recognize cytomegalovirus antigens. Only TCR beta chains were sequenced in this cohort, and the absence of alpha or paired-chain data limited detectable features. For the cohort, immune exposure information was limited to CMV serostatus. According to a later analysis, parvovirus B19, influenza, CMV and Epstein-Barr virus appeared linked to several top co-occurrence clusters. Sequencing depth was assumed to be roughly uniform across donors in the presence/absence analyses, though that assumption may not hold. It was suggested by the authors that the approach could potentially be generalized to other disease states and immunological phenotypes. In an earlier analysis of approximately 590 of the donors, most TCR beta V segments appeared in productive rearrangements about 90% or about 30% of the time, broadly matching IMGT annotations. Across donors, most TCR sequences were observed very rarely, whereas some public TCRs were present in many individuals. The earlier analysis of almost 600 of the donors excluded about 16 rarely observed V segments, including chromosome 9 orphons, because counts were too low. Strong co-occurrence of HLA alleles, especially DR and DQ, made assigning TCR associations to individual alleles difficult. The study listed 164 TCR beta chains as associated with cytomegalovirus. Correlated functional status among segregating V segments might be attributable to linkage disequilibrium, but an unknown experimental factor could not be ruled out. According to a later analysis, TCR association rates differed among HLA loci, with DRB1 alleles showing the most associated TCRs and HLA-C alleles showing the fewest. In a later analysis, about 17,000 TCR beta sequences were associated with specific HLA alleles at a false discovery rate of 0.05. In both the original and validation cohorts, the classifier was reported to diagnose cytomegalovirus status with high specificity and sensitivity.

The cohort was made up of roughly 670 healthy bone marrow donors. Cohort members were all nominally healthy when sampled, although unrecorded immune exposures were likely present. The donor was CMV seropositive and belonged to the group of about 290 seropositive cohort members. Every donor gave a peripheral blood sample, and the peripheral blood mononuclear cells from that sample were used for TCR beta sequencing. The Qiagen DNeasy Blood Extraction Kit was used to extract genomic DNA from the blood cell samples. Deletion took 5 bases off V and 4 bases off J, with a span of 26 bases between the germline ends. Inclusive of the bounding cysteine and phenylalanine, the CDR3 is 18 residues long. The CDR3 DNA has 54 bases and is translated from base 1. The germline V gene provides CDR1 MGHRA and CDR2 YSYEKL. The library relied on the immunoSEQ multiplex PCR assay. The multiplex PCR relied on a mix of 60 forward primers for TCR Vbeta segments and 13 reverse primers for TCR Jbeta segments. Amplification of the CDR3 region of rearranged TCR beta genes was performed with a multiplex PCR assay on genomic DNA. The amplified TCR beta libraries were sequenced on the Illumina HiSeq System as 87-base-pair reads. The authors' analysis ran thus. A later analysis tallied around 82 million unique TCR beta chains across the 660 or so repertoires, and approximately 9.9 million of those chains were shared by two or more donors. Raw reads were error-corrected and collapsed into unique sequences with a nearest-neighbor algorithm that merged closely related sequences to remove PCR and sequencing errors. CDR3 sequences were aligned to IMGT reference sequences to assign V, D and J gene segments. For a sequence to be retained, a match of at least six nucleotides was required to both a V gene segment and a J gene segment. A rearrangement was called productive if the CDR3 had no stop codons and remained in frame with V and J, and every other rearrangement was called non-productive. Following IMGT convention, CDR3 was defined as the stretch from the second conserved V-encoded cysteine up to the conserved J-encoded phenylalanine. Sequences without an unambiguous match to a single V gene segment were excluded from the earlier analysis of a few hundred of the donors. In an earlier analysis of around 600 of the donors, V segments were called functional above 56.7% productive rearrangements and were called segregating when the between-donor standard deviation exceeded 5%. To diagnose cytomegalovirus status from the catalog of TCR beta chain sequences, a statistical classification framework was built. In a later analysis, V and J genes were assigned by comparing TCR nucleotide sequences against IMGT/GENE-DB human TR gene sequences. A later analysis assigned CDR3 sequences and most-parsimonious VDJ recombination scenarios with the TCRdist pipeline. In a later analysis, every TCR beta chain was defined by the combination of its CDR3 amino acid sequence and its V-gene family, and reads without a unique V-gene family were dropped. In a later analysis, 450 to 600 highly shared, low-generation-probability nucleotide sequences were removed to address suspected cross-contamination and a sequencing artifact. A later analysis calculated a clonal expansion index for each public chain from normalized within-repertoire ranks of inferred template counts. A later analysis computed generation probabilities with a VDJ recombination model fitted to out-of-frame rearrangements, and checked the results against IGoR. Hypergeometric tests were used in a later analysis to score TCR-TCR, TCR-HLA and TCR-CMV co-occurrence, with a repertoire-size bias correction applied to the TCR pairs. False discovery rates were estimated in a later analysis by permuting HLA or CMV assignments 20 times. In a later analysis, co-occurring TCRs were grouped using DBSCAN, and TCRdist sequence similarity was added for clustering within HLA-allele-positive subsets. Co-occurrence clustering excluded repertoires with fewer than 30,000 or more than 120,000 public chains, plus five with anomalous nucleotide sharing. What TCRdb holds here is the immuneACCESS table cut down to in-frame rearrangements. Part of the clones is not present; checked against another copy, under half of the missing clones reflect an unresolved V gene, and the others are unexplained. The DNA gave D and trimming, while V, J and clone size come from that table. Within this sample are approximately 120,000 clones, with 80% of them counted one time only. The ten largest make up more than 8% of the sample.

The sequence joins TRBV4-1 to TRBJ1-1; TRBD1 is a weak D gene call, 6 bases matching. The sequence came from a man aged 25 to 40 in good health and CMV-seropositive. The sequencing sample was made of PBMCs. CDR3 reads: CASSAFGSAGVRGTEAFF. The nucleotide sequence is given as TGCGCCAGCAGCGCCTTCGGGTCGGCAGGGGTTCGTGGCACTGAAGCTTTCTTT.